The clone carrying this TCR beta chain was detected only a few times. TCRdb reprocessed the 5' RACE reads with MiXCR, giving one entry per CDR3 protein. This sample has 550,000 to 700,000 distinct CDR3 sequences, with approximately 21% found just once. CDR3 length: 13 residues. CDR1 is DFQATT and CDR2 is SNEGSKA in the germline V gene (reference sequence). Germline trimming cut 5 bases from V and 0 bases from J; bases unmatched to any gene: 4. This entry comes from a study of identical twins. This same sample was also taken into another study, of T cells expressing NK-cell markers. As that report states: The study drew TCR beta repertoires from sorted CD3+CD56+NKG2C+, CD3+CD56+NKG2C- and CD3+CD56-NKG2C+ T cells.

The sequence derives from a woman aged 18 to 35 in good health. This sequence joins TRBV20-1 and TRBJ2-7, with TRBD2 matching over 7 bases. Sequenced material: PBMCs. CDR3 loop: CSAERGSSYEQYF. DNA of the CDR3: TGCAGTGCTGAGCGGGGTAGCTCCTACGAGCAGTACTTC.